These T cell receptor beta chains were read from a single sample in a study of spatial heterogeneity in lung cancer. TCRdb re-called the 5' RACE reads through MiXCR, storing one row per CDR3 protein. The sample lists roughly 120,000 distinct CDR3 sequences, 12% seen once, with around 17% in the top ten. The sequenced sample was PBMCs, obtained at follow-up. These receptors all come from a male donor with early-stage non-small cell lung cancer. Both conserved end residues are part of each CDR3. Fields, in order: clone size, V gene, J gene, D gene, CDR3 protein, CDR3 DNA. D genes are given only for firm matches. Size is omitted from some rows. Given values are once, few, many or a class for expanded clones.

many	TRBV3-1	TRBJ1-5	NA	CASSHSGSRYQPQHF	TGTGCCAGCAGCCATTCTGGGAGCAGGTATCAGCCCCAGCATTTT
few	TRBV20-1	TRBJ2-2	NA	CSARDSMNTGELFF	TGCAGTGCTAGAGACAGTATGAACACCGGGGAGCTGTTTTTT
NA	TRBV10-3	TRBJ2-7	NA	CAISELSGWDEQYF	TGTGCCATCAGTGAGTTGAGCGGCTGGGACGAGCAGTACTTC
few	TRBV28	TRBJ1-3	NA	CASSLRRFIVGNTIYF	TGTGCCAGCAGTTTGCGAAGGTTTATCGTTGGAAACACCATATATTTT
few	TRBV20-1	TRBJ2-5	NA	CSASYGGETQYF	TGCAGTGCTAGTTACGGGGGAGAGACCCAGTACTTC
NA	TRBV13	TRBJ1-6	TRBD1	CASSLGGQGYSPLHF	TGTGCCAGCAGCTTAGGGGGACAGGGGTATTCACCCCTCCACTTT
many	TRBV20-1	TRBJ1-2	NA	CSAPGNGYTF	TGCAGTGCCCCAGGAAATGGCTACACCTTC
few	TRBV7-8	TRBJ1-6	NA	CASSHTGKSPLHF	TGTGCCAGCAGCCATACAGGGAAATCACCCCTCCACTTT
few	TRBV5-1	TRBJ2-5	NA	CASSFGGDQETQYF	TGCGCCAGCAGCTTCGGCGGGGATCAAGAGACCCAGTACTTC
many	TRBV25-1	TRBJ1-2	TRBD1	CASSFQGGGYTF	TGTGCCAGCAGTTTCCAGGGGGGAGGCTACACCTTC
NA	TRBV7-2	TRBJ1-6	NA	CASRSGTENSPLHF	TGTGCCAGCAGGTCCGGGACCGAAAATTCACCCCTCCACTTT
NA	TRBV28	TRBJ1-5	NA	CASSILPTGTGQPQHF	TGTGCCAGCAGTATCCTGCCTACAGGGACCGGGCAGCCCCAGCATTTT
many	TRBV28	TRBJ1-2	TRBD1	CAATGGNYGYTF	TGTGCCGCAACAGGGGGTAACTATGGCTACACCTTC
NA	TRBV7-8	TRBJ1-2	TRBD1	CASSLRTGRSVEGYTF	TGTGCCAGCAGCCTCCGGACAGGGCGATCTGTCGAAGGCTACACCTTC
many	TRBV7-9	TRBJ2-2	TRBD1	CASSSRRQGGKNTGELFF	TGTGCCAGCAGCTCAAGAAGACAGGGCGGTAAAAACACCGGGGAGCTGTTTTTT
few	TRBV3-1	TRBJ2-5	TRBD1	CASSQLDRVETQYF	TGTGCCAGCAGCCAATTGGACAGGGTTGAGACCCAGTACTTC
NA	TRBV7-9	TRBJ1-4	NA	CASSAVGGGPNEKLFF	TGTGCCAGCAGCGCCGTCGGTGGCGGACCAAATGAAAAACTGTTTTTT
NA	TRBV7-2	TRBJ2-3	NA	CASSLAHLVSGALPGNTQYF	TGTGCCAGCAGCTTAGCGCATCTGGTGTCGGGGGCCCTCCCGGGGAATACGCAGTATTTT
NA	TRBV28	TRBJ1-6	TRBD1	CASTRQGAASPLHF	TGTGCCAGCACACGGCAGGGGGCGGCTTCACCCCTCCACTTT
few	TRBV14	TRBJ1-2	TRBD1	CASSQERTGAGYTF	TGTGCCAGCAGCCAAGAGCGGACAGGGGCTGGCTACACCTTC
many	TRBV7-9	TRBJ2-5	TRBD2	CASSRGLAETQYF	TGTGCCAGCAGCCGCGGACTAGCAGAGACCCAGTACTTC
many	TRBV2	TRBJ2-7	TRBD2	CASKRSGLVSEQYF	TGTGCCAGCAAAAGATCGGGACTAGTCAGCGAGCAGTACTTC
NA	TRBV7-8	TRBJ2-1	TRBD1	CASSLVGQTSYNEQFF	TGTGCCAGCAGCTTAGTGGGACAGACCTCCTACAATGAGCAGTTCTTC
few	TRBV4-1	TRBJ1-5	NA	CASSQEGQGSQPQHF	TGCGCCAGCAGCCAAGAGGGGCAGGGGTCTCAGCCCCAGCATTTT
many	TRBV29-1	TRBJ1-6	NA	CSAGDGNNSPLHF	TGCAGCGCCGGGGACGGTAATAATTCACCCCTCCACTTT
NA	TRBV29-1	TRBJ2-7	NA	CSVGALSYEQYF	TGCAGCGTTGGGGCGCTGTCCTACGAGCAGTACTTC
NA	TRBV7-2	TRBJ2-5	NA	CASSLARVKETQYF	TGTGCCAGCAGCTTAGCCAGGGTCAAAGAGACCCAGTACTTC
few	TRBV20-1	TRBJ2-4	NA	CSARNQGLENIQYF	TGCAGTGCTAGAAATCAGGGCCTGGAAAACATTCAGTACTTC
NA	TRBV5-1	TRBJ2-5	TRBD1	CASTLDRVSETQYF	TGCGCCAGCACCTTGGACAGGGTTTCAGAGACCCAGTACTTC
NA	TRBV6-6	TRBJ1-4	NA	CASRRLQGRTGNEKLFF	TGTGCCAGCAGACGCCTGCAGGGGCGAACGGGTAATGAAAAACTGTTTTTT
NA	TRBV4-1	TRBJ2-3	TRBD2	CASSQDPSGGPVGTQYF	TGCGCCAGCAGCCAAGATCCAAGCGGGGGGCCGGTCGGTACGCAGTATTTT
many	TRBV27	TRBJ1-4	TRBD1	CASSPGPGQGNEKLFF	TGTGCCAGCAGTCCAGGCCCGGGACAGGGGAATGAAAAACTGTTTTTT
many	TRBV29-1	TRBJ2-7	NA	CSVGAERYEQYF	TGCAGCGTTGGAGCCGAGAGATACGAGCAGTACTTC
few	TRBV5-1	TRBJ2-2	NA	CASSFQGSNTGELFF	TGCGCCAGCAGCTTCCAGGGTTCGAACACCGGGGAGCTGTTTTTT
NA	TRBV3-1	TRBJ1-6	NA	CASSQVLSGGSPLHF	TGTGCCAGCAGCCAAGTGCTGTCAGGAGGTTCACCCCTCCACTTT
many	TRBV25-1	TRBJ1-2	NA	CASSIGGDDYGYTF	TGTGCCAGCAGTATTGGGGGGGATGACTATGGCTACACCTTC
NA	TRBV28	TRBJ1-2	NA	CASKTQGTNYGYTF	TGTGCCAGCAAAACACAGGGCACTAACTATGGCTACACCTTC